A single T cell receptor (beta chain) is shown here with its context. What it binds is not known. This sample is part of a study of T cell responses to AZD1222 COVID-19 vaccine. Whole-study results and caveats: Increased Spike-specific TCR breadth and depth were observed after two AZD1222 doses.

The assay was immunoSEQ multiplex PCR, and TCRdb's table has in-frame clones only and misses some. This table holds about 150,000 clones, roughly 92% found once. The CDR3 spans 13 residues. Trimming at V came to 7 bases and at J to 8 bases, leaving 10 bases not matched to a gene. The rearrangement uses TRBV12-3 or TRBV12-4 and TRBJ1-2; TRBD1 matches 7 bases. The sequence was collected from an adult in good health. This material consisted of peripheral blood, taken on day 0 of AZD1222 vaccination. The DNA of the CDR3 is TGTGCCAGCACCTACTTCCAGGGGGGAGGCTACACCTTC. Translated, it gives CASTYFQGGGYTF.